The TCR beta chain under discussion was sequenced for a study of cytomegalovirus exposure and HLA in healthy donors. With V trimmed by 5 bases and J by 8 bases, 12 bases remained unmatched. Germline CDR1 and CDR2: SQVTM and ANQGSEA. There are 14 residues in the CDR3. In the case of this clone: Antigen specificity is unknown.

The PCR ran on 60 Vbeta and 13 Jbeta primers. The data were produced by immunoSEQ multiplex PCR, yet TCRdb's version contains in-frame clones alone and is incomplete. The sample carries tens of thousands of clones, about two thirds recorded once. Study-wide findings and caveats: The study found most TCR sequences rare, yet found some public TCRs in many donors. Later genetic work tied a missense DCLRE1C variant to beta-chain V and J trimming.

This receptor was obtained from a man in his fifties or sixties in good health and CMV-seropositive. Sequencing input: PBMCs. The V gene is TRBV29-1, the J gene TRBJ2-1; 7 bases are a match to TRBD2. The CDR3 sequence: CSVSTSRGDYEQFF. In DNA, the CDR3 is TGCAGCGTTTCGACCTCCCGGGGGGACTATGAGCAGTTCTTC.